The present T cell receptor (beta chain) was sequenced within a study of PD-1 blockade in classical Hodgkin lymphoma. Study-wide results and caveats: The baseline diversity of complete responders showed similarity to that of newly diagnosed patients. Only CD4+ TCR diversity, not CD8+, had risen significantly by C4D1. The study reported lower baseline TCR diversity in newly diagnosed patients than in healthy donors.

Every patient relapsed after autologous stem cell transplantation, and brentuximab vedotin exposure varied. The best responses consisted of complete response, partial response or progressive disease. The CDR3 extends over 13 amino acids. With V trimmed by 1 base and J by 13 bases, 5 bases remained unmatched. CDR1 LNHDA and CDR2 SQIVND come from the germline V gene (reference sequence). Profiled with immunoSEQ multiplex PCR; TCRdb holds only in-frame clones, not every one. The sample contains tens of thousands of clones, around 86% of which appear only once. To note about this clone: Its antigen is currently unknown.

The material sequenced was peripheral blood mononuclear cells (PBMCs), taken at baseline. The chain carries TRBV19 and TRBJ2-1; TRBD2 agrees at 9 bases. The clonotype comes from a human donor with classical Hodgkin lymphoma. CDR3 coding DNA: TGTGCCAGTAGTATAGGGCTAGCGGGAAATCAGTTCTTC. This sequence encodes CASSIGLAGNQFF. Based on the CDR3 plus reference TRBV19 and TRBJ2-1, the full variable domain is DGGITQSPKYLFRKEGQNVTLSCEQNLNHDAMYWYRQDPGQGLRLIYYSQIVNDFQKGDIAEGYSVSREKKESFPLTVTSAQKNPTAFYLCASSIGLAGNQFFGPGTRLTVL.